This is a list of T cell receptor beta chains from one sample in a study of post-analysis software for immune sequencing data. TCRdb called the PCR reads again in MiXCR, with one record for every CDR3 protein. The sample shows 150,000 to 200,000 distinct CDR3 sequences, around 30% of them seen only once. Sequencing used blood. Source of these receptors: a girl between 5 and 17 years old with multiple sclerosis. CDR3s include the opening cysteine and the closing phenylalanine or tryptophan. Each record gives: D gene, V gene, CDR3 protein. A D gene is named only where the DNA matches it firmly.

>-|TRBV29-1
CSVWGDQETQYF
>TRBD2|TRBV12-3/TRBV12-4
CASTPTGRSYNEQFF
>TRBD1|TRBV5-1
CASSRDSRRETQYF
>TRBD1|TRBV27
CASSRDRGDTQYF
>-|TRBV6-5
CASSYLDRLGSPLHF
>-|TRBV29-1
CSVAGVVTSHEQYF
>-|TRBV27
CASSLNRGRSTEAFF
>-|TRBV12-3/TRBV12-4
CASSFRGIATGELFF
>-|TRBV20-1
CSARVGNQETQYF
>-|TRBV11-3
CASSTPTGLVFF
>TRBD2|TRBV20-1
CSALAGDHRETQYF
>TRBD1|TRBV29-1
CSVGRTGGSTDTQYF
>TRBD2|TRBV28
CASREAGGYEQYF
>-|TRBV7-3
CASSLFPPDSSYNEQFF
>TRBD1|TRBV7-9
CASSSGQGATNTEAFF
>TRBD2|TRBV4-2
CASSQEGTSGRTEQFF
>-|TRBV9
CASSGSDSGIYEQFF
>-|TRBV25-1
CASSEWKVRGYTF
>-|TRBV27
CASSLQGWGYNEQFF
>TRBD2|TRBV12-3/TRBV12-4
CASSLGSGSGRETQYF
>-|TRBV12-3/TRBV12-4
CASSFRRGANYGYTF
>TRBD2|TRBV9
CASAQAGGVQETQYF
>TRBD1|TRBV11-2
CASSLSGQDLTGELFF
>TRBD1|TRBV7-6
CASSLETPGTAYNEQFF
>-|TRBV3-1
CASSQGDTGELFF
>-|TRBV6-5
CASSAEQGYEQYF
>-|TRBV12-5
CASGLSELESCNEQFF
>-|TRBV19
CASSIDPGRLNTEAFF
>-|TRBV20-1
CSAPRRTPTGETQYF